The 10 T cell receptor beta chains reported below all come from one sample, sequenced in a study of blood T cell repertoires in COVID-19. Repertoires were generated with immunoSEQ multiplex PCR, while TCRdb's copy carries only in-frame clones and drops some. The sample shows approximately 230,000 clones, 65% to 90% of them seen only once. Sequencing input: PBMCs or T cells enriched from blood (not recorded which). These receptors came from a man aged 18 to 30 who had recovered from COVID-19.

The chain employs TRBV10-3 and TRBJ2-5; a possible D gene is TRBD2 (5 bases). CDR3 size: 15 residues. Trimming took off 1 base at V and 1 base at J, with 10 bases between the two ends. Germline V lookup: CDR1 ENHRY, CDR2 SYGVKD. The CDR3 spells CAISEYPEGQETQYF. The CDR3 bases are TGTGCCATCAGTGAGTATCCAGAGGGCCAAGAGACCCAGTACTTC.

This sequence joins TRBV2 and TRBJ1-2, with D perhaps matching TRBD1 (5 bases). The CDR3 sequence is 15 residues long. Trimming cost V 0 bases and J 0 bases, with 8 bases left between them. CDR1 and CDR2 (germline): SNHLY, FYNNEI. The CDR3: CASSEADSPNYGYTF. The CDR3 coding sequence is TGTGCCAGCAGTGAAGCAGACAGCCCTAACTATGGCTACACCTTC.

The rearrangement joins TRBV19 to TRBJ2-3; 10 nucleotides agree with TRBD2. The V gene end was trimmed by 6 bases and the J gene end by 2 bases; junction bases not matched to a gene: 8. CDR1 and CDR2 from the germline V gene are LNHDA and SQIVND (reference sequence). This CDR3 contains 16 residues. CDR3 in amino acids: CASSPIAGGLTDTQYF. The CDR3, as DNA: TGTGCCAGTAGCCCTATAGCGGGGGGCCTCACAGATACGCAGTATTTT.

This clone is a singleton in its sample. The sample contains more than one DNA sequence encoding this CDR3. CDR3 sequence (DNA): TGTGCCACCAGCAGAGATCGTTCCCAAGAGACCCAGTACTTC. Amino acid sequence: CATSRDRSQETQYF. The chain links TRBV15 to TRBJ2-5, with D uncertain. The CDR3 contains 14 residues. Germline values: CDR1 LNHNV, CDR2 YYDKDF (reference sequence). The germline V and J ends were trimmed by 0 bases and 1 base, with 6 bases remaining between them.

This chain connects TRBV2 to TRBJ1-3; a possible D gene is TRBD1 (5 bases). V was cut by 6 bases and J by 3 bases, with 12 bases left in between. This CDR3 has 14 amino acids. The germline CDR1 and CDR2 sequences are SNHLY and FYNNEI. CDR3 amino acids: CASRGGVFGNTIYF. CDR3 nucleotides: TGTGCCAGCAGGGGGGGAGTCTTTGGAAACACCATATATTTT.

The V call is TRBV5-1, the J call TRBJ1-6, with TRBD1 identical over 7 bases. The V and J ends lost 1 base and 4 bases, in that order; junction bases with no gene match: 5. The CDR3 is made up of 16 amino acids. Germline assignment: CDR1 SGHRS and CDR2 YFSETQ. In DNA, the CDR3 is TGCGCCAGCAGCTTGACAGGGGCAAGGTATAATTCACCCCTCCACTTT. Its protein product is CASSLTGARYNSPLHF.

This rearrangement joins TRBV11-2 to TRBJ2-3; 8 bases match TRBD2. In germline, CDR1 is SGHAT, CDR2 FQNNGV. There are 15 residues in the CDR3. Germline trimming cut 2 bases from V and 1 base from J; bases unmatched to any gene: 2. CDR3 loop: CASSLMTSGTDTQYF. The CDR3 DNA follows: TGTGCCAGCAGCTTAATGACTAGCGGCACAGATACGCAGTATTTT.

This clone appeared a single time. The genes are TRBV21-1 and TRBJ2-7; whether TRBD2, the table's D call, matches the DNA was not checked. TRBV21-1 is marked as a pseudogene. This CDR3 contains 14 residues. This CDR3 is CARLGGPSSYEQYF. The CDR3 coding sequence is TGTGCCAGACTCGGGGGTCCCAGCTCCTACGAGCAGTACTTC.

In DNA, the CDR3 is TGTGCCATCAGCCCCCGCTCCGACAGGAACACTGAAGCTTTCTTT. Protein sequence: CAISPRSDRNTEAFF. This chain uses TRBV10-3 with TRBJ1-1; possibly TRBD1 for D (5 bases). CDR1 and CDR2 (germline): ENHRY, SYGVKD. The V end lost 6 bases, the J end lost 1 base, and 15 bases lay between the germline ends. The CDR3 loop spans 15 amino acids.

The chain employs TRBV27 and TRBJ2-7, with 10 bases lining up with TRBD2. The CDR3 sequence is 15 residues long. Germline values: CDR1 MNHEY, CDR2 SMNVEV (reference sequence). V shed 1 base, J shed 9 bases, and the junction held 9 bases outside the gene matches. The DNA of the CDR3 is TGTGCCAGCAGTTTATTCGCTAGCGGGGGTGGGGTGCAGTACTTC. This encodes CASSLFASGGGVQYF.